This T cell receptor (beta chain) was identified in a study of STAT5B mutations in CD4+ large granular lymphocyte leukemia. Assay used: immunoSEQ multiplex PCR; TCRdb lists only in-frame clones, some missing. The data show roughly 29,000 clones, 65% to 80% seen once. After removal of 4 bases from V and 7 bases from J, the junction contained 9 bases not matched to a gene. Per the germline V gene, CDR1 is SGHAT and CDR2 is FQNNGV. This CDR3 contains 15 residues. This sequence joins TRBV11-2 and TRBJ1-2, with TRBD1 identical over 10 bases. This clonotype originated in a human donor in good health. Sequencing used CD4+ T cells from blood buffy coats. CDR3 sequence reads: CASSSSGTGVSGYTF. In nucleotides, the CDR3 is TGTGCCAGCAGCTCCTCCGGGACAGGGGTGAGTGGCTACACCTTC.